Each of the 7 T cell receptor beta chains below was sequenced from the same sample in a study of cytomegalovirus exposure and HLA in healthy donors (TCRdb year 2017). The receptor library was made with the immunoSEQ multiplex PCR assay. The multiplex PCR relied on a mix of 60 forward primers for TCR Vbeta segments and 13 reverse primers for TCR Jbeta segments. What TCRdb holds here is the immuneACCESS table cut down to in-frame rearrangements. Part of the clones is not present; checked against another copy, under half of the missing clones reflect an unresolved V gene, and the others are unexplained. The sample table contains around 150,000 clones; only one count was recorded for roughly 70% of them. The ten largest clonotypes hold approximately 3% of the sample. The sample consisted of PBMCs. Receptors were obtained from a male donor in good health and CMV-seronegative.

This chain uses TRBV5-8 with TRBJ1-3, with 9 positions matching TRBD1. Trimming took 0 bases from V and 3 from J; bases not matched to a gene: 10. Germline V gene data show CDR1 as SGHTS and CDR2 as YDEGEE. CDR3 length: 18 residues. The CDR3 nucleotides are TGTGCCAGCAGCTTGGTATCCGGGACAGGGAGAAGTGGAAACACCATATATTTT. Translated: CASSLVSGTGRSGNTIYF.

The chain couples TRBV2 to TRBJ2-7; 11 bases agree with TRBD2. Per germline, CDR1 SNHLY and CDR2 FYNNEI. The CDR3 is made up of 15 amino acids. V lost 5 bases, J lost 3 bases, and 6 bases stayed unmatched. CDR3 bases: TGTGCCAGCAGTCGGCTAGCGGGGGGACTCTACGAGCAGTACTTC. Translated: CASSRLAGGLYEQYF.

The chain has TRBV19 and TRBJ1-5; D remains ambiguous. Trimming took 1 base from V and 1 from J, leaving 14 bases between them. CDR1 and CDR2 (germline): LNHDA, SQIVND (reference sequence). The CDR3 spans 17 residues. This CDR3 is CASSIVWSAGSNQPQHF. CDR3 in DNA: TGTGCCAGTAGTATAGTCTGGTCGGCGGGCAGCAATCAGCCCCAGCATTTT.

The CDR3 sequence: CASSWHRGQPQHF. The DNA of the CDR3 is TGTGCCAGCAGTTGGCACAGGGGTCAGCCCCAGCATTTT. The chain employs TRBV6-5 and TRBJ1-5; 7 positions agree with TRBD1. The ends lost 4 bases at V and 6 bases at J; junction bases unmatched: 3. This CDR3 contains 13 residues. Germline CDR1 is MNHEY and CDR2 is SVGAGI.

J is TRBJ2-1 and V is TRBV27; 9 bases align to TRBD1. Germline lookup yields CDR1 MNHEY and CDR2 SMNVEV (reference sequence). The V and J ends lost 6 bases and 2 bases, in that order; junction bases with no gene match: 5. This CDR3 contains 15 residues. For the CDR3, the DNA is TGTGCCAGCAGCTATGGACAGGGGACCTACAATGAGCAGTTCTTC. Its translation: CASSYGQGTYNEQFF.

The V call is TRBV2, the J call TRBJ1-6; D is perhaps TRBD1 (6 bases). The ends were cut back, 6 bases at V and 7 bases at J, with 19 bases in the middle. Germline CDR1 is SNHLY and CDR2 is FYNNEI. This CDR3 is built from 16 residues. This CDR3 reads CASSLTWDTSNSPLHF. The CDR3 region has the DNA TGTGCCAGCAGCCTCACTTGGGACACCTCGAATTCACCCCTCCACTTT.

The rearrangement joins TRBV11-2 to TRBJ1-1; D is unclear. The CDR3 covers 15 residues. Trimming pared 4 bases from V and 3 bases from J, leaving 15 bases between. CDR1 and CDR2 from the germline V gene are SGHAT and FQNNGV. DNA of the CDR3: TGTGCCAGCAGCTCTCTCGGGGTTTTGTACACTGAAGCTTTCTTT. Residues: CASSSLGVLYTEAFF.